This TCR beta chain came from a study of T cells after yellow fever vaccination (dated by TCRdb to about 2019). Context from the whole study: The SMART-Seq v4 Ultra Low Input RNA kit was used to prepare libraries from fractions with low cell numbers. To follow T-cell clones before and after both primary and booster YFV17D yellow fever vaccination, bulk TCR alpha and beta repertoires underwent longitudinal sequencing. The cohort comprised two healthy male donors, one aged 18 to 30 and one aged 30 to 40 years. Blood was collected at multiple timepoints before and after primary and secondary immunization, and bulk PBMC replicates and cell subsets were isolated. What the research found in general, with its limitations: Most clones expanded after primary vaccination were re-detected after the booster (almost 97% of CD4 and more than 70% of CD8), suggesting broad memory maintenance. Compared with the primary T-cell response, the secondary T-cell response was weaker but faster, peaking on day 5 rather than day 15. A small fraction of clonotypes showed up in both the CD4 and CD8 compartments, probably as a result of convergent recombination. Because the study included only two donors, the extent to which the findings can be generalized is limited. Because abundant contaminating clonotypes from the bulk population could be contained in FACS-sorted repertoires, computational filtering was required.

The table lists this clonotype with many counts. The antigen this receptor binds is unknown. Per-base qualities were not stored, and no clone one base away is much larger. The germline V gene encodes CDR1 GTSNPN and CDR2 SVGIG (reference sequence). V and J are trimmed by 0 bases and 3 bases, and the gene matches miss 9 bases of the junction. The CDR3 starts with the cysteine, ends with the phenylalanine, and has 16 residues. CDR3 DNA is the only sequence kept; it has 48 bases, read in frame from the first base. Sequencing took place on an Illumina NovaSeq 6000. TCR cDNA was made using 5'RACE template switching, a step that added a universal primer site and unique molecular identifiers. cDNA synthesis was primed from both the TCR alpha and TCR beta constant segments. Two PCR steps were used to amplify libraries, with sample barcodes and sequencing adapters being added in the second step. Sequencing of libraries was performed on Illumina HiSeq 2500 (2x100 bp) or NovaSeq (2x150 bp). Per the original workflow: MIGEC handled demultiplexing of reads and collapsing into UMI consensus sequences, while MiXCR performed V(D)J alignment. Vaccine-responding clonotypes were defined with edgeR using replicate PBMC samples, requiring FDR below 0.01 and a log2 fold change above 5 up to day 15. Each bulk clonotype was labeled CD4 or CD8 based on which sequenced repertoire, CD4 or CD8, contained the clonotype at higher abundance. The public reads were quality trimmed at Q25 with fastp and then assembled into clones with MiXCR by TCRdb, keeping productive beta chains. Rows are combined by CDR3 protein, so each entry shows the most common genes and DNA. TCRdb, not the authors, supplied the V and J calls. The table for this sample lists 200,000 to 300,000 distinct CDR3 sequences; around 3.5% of them were counted only once. Jointly, the top ten make up around 19% of the sample.

The treatment or condition label on this specimen signifies: live attenuated yellow fever vaccine strain. At each blood-draw timepoint, two biological replicates of bulk PBMCs were collected. PBMCs were isolated from peripheral blood using a standard Ficoll-Paque protocol. RNA was extracted with TriZol from bulk PBMCs, CD4 and CD8 fractions, and dextramer-positive and dextramer-negative fractions. Sequenced here: PBMCs, sampled 15 days after the yellow fever booster vaccination. Recombination joined TRBV30 with TRBJ2-3; 7 of the junction bases match TRBD2. The receptor was isolated from a man aged 18 to 35 who received the YFV17D yellow fever vaccine. The DNA reads as follows: TGTGCCTGGAGTGTCTGGTCGGGGGGAAAGACAGATACGCAGTATTTT. Its amino acids are CAWSVWSGGKTDTQYF.